This TCR beta chain was obtained from a study of tumor-infiltrating lymphocytes in primary liver carcinoma. Study at large: Both sexes were represented among patients, who were 30 to 69 years old.

TCR beta cDNA was prepared out of around 460 ng total RNA by means of a constant-region primer. It was through three nested multiplex PCR rounds of slightly modified ARM-PCR that TCR beta libraries arose. Both of the initial two PCR rounds ran for approximately 10 cycles and employed TRBV1-TRBV30 forward primers alongside a C-beta reverse primer. MiXCR, applied by TCRdb to the multiplex PCR reads, yields one record per CDR3 protein. The profile shows 300,000 to 350,000 distinct CDR3 sequences, around three fifths of them singletons. Germline DNA was extracted alongside blood RNA, which was obtained from unsorted whole blood. This CDR3 spans 12 amino acids. The V end was cut by 8 bases, the J end by 8 bases, with 16 bases between. Germline V gene sequence: CDR1 SGHAT, CDR2 FQNNGV.

The chain has TRBV11-2 and TRBJ2-7, with D uncertain. What was sequenced was peripheral blood. The origin of this receptor is a woman in her 30s with primary liver carcinoma and hepatitis B virus infection. In DNA, the CDR3 is TGTGCCAGCGCCTTGGGCTCCCACAAGCAGTACTTC. This codes for CASALGSHKQYF.